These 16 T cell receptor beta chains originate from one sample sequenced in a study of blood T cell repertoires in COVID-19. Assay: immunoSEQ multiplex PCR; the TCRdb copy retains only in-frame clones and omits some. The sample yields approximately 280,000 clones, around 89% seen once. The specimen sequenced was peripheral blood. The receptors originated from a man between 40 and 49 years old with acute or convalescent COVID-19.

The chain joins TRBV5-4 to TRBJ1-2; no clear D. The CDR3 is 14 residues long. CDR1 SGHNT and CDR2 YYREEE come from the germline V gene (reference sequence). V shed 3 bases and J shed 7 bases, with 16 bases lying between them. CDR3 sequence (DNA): TGTGCCAGCAGCTCGTCGACCGGTGCGGCTGGCTACACCTTC. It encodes CASSSSTGAAGYTF.

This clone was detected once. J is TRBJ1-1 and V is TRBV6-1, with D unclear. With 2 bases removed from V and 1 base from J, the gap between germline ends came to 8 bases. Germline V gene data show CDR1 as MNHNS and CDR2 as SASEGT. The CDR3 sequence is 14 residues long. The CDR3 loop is CASSENHGNTEAFF. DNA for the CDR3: TGTGCCAGCAGTGAAAACCACGGGAACACTGAAGCTTTCTTT.

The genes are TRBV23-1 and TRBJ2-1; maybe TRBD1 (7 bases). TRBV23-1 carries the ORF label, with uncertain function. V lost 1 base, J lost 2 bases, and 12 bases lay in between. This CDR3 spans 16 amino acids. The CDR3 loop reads CASSQWRGQPYNEQFF. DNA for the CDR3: TGCGCCAGCAGTCAATGGAGGGGACAGCCCTACAATGAGCAGTTCTTC.

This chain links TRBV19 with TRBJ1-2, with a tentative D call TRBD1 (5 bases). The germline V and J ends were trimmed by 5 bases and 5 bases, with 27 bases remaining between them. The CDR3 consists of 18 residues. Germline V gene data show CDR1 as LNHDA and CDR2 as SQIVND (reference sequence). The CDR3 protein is CASSPRLIQVAAGYGYTF. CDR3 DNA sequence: TGTGCCAGTAGTCCGCGCCTTATACAGGTCGCCGCAGGGTATGGCTACACCTTC.

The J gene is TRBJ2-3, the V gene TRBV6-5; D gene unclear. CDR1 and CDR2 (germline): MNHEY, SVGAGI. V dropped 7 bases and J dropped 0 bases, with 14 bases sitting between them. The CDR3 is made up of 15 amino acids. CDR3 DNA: TGTGCCAGCACCTATGACTCGGCTAGCACAGATACGCAGTATTTT. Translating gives CASTYDSASTDTQYF.

CDR3 amino acids: CASSEASGANVLTF. CDR3 nucleotide sequence: TGCGCCAGCAGCGAGGCCTCTGGGGCCAACGTCCTGACTTTC. The V gene is TRBV5-1, the J gene TRBJ2-6; D is ambiguous. V dropped 4 bases and J dropped 0 bases, with 5 bases sitting between them. CDR1 and CDR2 (germline): SGHRS, YFSETQ. The length of the CDR3 is 14 residues.

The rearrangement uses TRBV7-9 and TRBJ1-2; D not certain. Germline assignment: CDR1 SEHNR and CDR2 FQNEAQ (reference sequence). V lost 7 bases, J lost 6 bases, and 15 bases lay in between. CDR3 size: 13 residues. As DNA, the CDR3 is TGTGCCAGCACCCGAGTTCGGGGAAATGGCTACACCTTC. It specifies CASTRVRGNGYTF. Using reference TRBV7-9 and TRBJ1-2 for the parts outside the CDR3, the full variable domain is DTGVSQNPRHKITKRGQNVTFRCDPISEHNRLYWYRQTLGQGPEFLTYFQNEAQLEKSRLLSDRFSAERPKGSFSTLEIQRTEQGDSAMYLCASTRVRGNGYTFGSGTRLTVV.

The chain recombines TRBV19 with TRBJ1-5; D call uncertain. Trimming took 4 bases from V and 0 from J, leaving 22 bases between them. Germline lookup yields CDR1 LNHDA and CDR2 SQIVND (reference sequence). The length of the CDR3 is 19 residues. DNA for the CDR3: TGTGCCAGTAGTACAGGACGGGGAGGAGACTTCTATAGCAATCAGCCCCAGCATTTT. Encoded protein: CASSTGRGGDFYSNQPQHF.

The CDR3 DNA reads TGCGCCAGCAGCGCGACAGGGAGTGATGGAAACACCATATATTTT. Translating it yields CASSATGSDGNTIYF. The chain is built from TRBV5-1 and TRBJ1-3; TRBD1 matches at 7 bases. Per the germline V gene, CDR1 is SGHRS and CDR2 is YFSETQ. V was clipped by 4 bases and J by 3 bases; unmatched bases: 7. The CDR3 runs 15 residues.

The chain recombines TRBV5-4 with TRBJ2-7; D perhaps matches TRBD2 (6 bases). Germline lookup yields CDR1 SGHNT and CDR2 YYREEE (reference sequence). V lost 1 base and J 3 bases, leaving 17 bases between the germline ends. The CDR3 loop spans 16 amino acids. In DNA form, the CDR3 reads TGTGCCAGCAGCTTGAGGCGGGGTGACCCAATCTACGAGCAGTACTTC. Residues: CASSLRRGDPIYEQYF.

CDR3 DNA sequence: TGTGCCAGCAGCCCCATCAAACTTCCGGGCTACACCTTC. Encoded protein: CASSPIKLPGYTF. The chain uses TRBV5-6 and TRBJ1-2, with no clear D. Trimming stripped 4 bases from V and 8 bases from J, with 15 bases between. Germline loops: CDR1 SGHDT, CDR2 YYEEEE. CDR3 length: 13 amino acids.

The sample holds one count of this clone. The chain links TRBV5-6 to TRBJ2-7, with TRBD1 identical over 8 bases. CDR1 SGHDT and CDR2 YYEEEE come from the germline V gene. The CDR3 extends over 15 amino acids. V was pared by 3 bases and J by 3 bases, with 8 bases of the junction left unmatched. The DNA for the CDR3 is TGTGCCAGCAGCTCTTCAGGGGGCTTGATCTACGAGCAGTACTTC. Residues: CASSSSGGLIYEQYF.

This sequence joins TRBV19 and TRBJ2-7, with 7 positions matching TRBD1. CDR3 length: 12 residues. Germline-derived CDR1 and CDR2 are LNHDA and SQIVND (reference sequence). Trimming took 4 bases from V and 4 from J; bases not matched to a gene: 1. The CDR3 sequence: CASSNRGYEQYF. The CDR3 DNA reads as TGTGCCAGTAGTAACAGGGGATACGAGCAGTACTTC.

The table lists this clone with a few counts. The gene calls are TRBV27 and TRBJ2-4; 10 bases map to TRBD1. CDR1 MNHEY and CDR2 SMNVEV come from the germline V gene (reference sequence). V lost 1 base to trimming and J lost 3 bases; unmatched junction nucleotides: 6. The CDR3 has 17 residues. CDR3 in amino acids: CASSLWTGGEGKNIQYF. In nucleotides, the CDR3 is TGTGCCAGCAGTTTATGGACAGGGGGAGAAGGCAAAAACATTCAGTACTTC.

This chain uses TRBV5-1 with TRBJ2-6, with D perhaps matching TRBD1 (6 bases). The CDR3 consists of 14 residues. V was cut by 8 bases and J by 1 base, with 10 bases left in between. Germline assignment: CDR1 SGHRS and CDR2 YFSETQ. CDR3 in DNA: TGCGCCAGTTACCAGGGGTCTGGGGCCAACGTCCTGACTTTC. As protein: CASYQGSGANVLTF.

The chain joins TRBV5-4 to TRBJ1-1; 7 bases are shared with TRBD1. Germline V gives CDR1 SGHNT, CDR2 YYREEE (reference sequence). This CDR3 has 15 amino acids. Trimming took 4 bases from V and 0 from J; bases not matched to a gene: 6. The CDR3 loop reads CASSARQGVNTEAFF. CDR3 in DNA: TGTGCCAGCAGCGCCCGACAGGGAGTGAACACTGAAGCTTTCTTT.